Listed below are T cell receptor beta chains from one sample, sequenced in a study of blood T cell repertoires in COVID-19. Sequencing was performed with immunoSEQ multiplex PCR; in TCRdb, only in-frame clones are kept and a portion is missing. The data hold 60,000 to 85,000 clones, with roughly 83% observed a single time. The sequenced sample was peripheral blood. Every receptor here comes from a man older than 75 with acute or convalescent COVID-19. The CDR3 runs from the conserved cysteine through the conserved F or W. A D gene is named only where the DNA matches it firmly. Clone size is shown for a subset of rows, as once, few, many or a class of expanded clone.

TRBV7-2,NA,TRBJ2-2,TRBD1,TGTGCCAGCAGCTCGGGACAGGGTAAAACCGGGGAGCTGTTTTTT,CASSSGQGKTGELFF
TRBV19,few,TRBJ1-1,NA,TGTGCCAGTAGTATAATATCGTGGGGCATGAACACTGAAGCTTTCTTT,CASSIISWGMNTEAFF
TRBV29-1,NA,TRBJ1-2,TRBD1,TGCAGCGTTGATTGGGACAGGGCCTATGGCTACACCTTC,CSVDWDRAYGYTF
TRBV12-3/TRBV12-4,once,TRBJ1-2,NA,TGTGCCAGCAGTTTGAACAGAAACTATGGCTACACCTTC,CASSLNRNYGYTF
TRBV7-2,once,TRBJ2-7,TRBD2,TGTGCCAGCAGAGTGGGAGGGAACTCCTACGAGCAGTACTTC,CASRVGGNSYEQYF
TRBV28,NA,TRBJ2-3,TRBD1,TGTGCCAGCAGTATGACAGGGCCGACAGATACGCAGTATTTT,CASSMTGPTDTQYF
TRBV7-9,few,TRBJ2-3,TRBD2,TGTGCCAGCAGCTTGCAGCGGGGGGTGTCAGATACGCAGTATTTT,CASSLQRGVSDTQYF
TRBV19,NA,TRBJ1-5,TRBD1,TGTGCCAGTAGTATAGATCTGGGGACAGTATATCAGCCCCAGCATTTT,CASSIDLGTVYQPQHF
TRBV7-6,NA,TRBJ1-1,NA,TGTGCCAGCAGCTTAGAGGGCGGCGGGGGCACTGAAGCTTTCTTT,CASSLEGGGGTEAFF
TRBV5-8,few,TRBJ1-5,TRBD1,TGTGCCAGCAGCTTGAACAGGGGAGAGGAACAGCCCCAGCATTTT,CASSLNRGEEQPQHF
TRBV15,NA,TRBJ2-5,NA,TGTGCCACCAGCACCATATACGGGATGGCGACACAAGAGACCCAGTACTTC,CATSTIYGMATQETQYF
TRBV5-1,NA,TRBJ1-2,NA,TGCGCCAGCAGCTTGAGCAACCCTAACTATGGCTACACCTTC,CASSLSNPNYGYTF